The present T cell receptor (beta chain) was sequenced within a study of blood T cell repertoires in COVID-19. In germline, CDR1 is LGHNA, CDR2 YNFKEQ. V was pared by 1 base and J by 4 bases, with 3 bases of the junction left unmatched. The CDR3 totals 16 residues. In the authors' methods: Using reference gene primer amplification, nucleated cell counts were estimated. Repertoires were generated with immunoSEQ multiplex PCR, while TCRdb's copy carries only in-frame clones and drops some. V, J and clone size were drawn from that table, and D and trimming were deduced from the DNA. Among 150,000 to 200,000 clones listed, roughly 80% were seen once.

The sequence derives from a man between 60 and 75 years old with acute or convalescent COVID-19. The chain combines TRBV4-2 with TRBJ2-3, with 12 bases fitting TRBD1. Sequencing was carried out using peripheral blood. DNA for the CDR3: TGTGCCAGCAGCCAAGGTGGGACAGGGGGCGCAGATACGCAGTATTTT. This sequence encodes CASSQGGTGGADTQYF.